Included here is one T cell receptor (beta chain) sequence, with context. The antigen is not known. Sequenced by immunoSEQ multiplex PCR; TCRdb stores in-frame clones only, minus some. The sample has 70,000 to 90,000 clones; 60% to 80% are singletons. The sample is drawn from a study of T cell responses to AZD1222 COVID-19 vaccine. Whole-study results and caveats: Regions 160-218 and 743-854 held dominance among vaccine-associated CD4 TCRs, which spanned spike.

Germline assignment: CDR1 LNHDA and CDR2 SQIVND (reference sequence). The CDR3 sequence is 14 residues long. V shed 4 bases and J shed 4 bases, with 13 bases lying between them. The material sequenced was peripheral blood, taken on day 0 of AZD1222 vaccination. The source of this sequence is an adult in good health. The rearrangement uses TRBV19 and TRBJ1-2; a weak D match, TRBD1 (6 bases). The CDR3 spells CASSREYRAYGYTF. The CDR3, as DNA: TGTGCCAGTAGTAGGGAGTACAGGGCCTATGGCTACACCTTC.